These 11 T cell receptor beta chains came from one sample sequenced in a study of T cell responses to AZD1222 COVID-19 vaccine. The repertoire was sequenced with immunoSEQ multiplex PCR; TCRdb's copy has only in-frame clones and lacks some. Among around 100,000 clones, 86% were seen once, and the ten largest hold approximately 6%. The specimen was peripheral blood, collected on day 0 of AZD1222 vaccination. The receptors originated from an adult in good health.

This clone was recorded only once. The chain joins TRBV6-5 to TRBJ1-2; no firm D call. The CDR3 consists of 12 residues. V was shortened by 7 bases and J by 7 bases, with 13 bases between the two germline ends. CDR1 MNHEY and CDR2 SVGAGI come from the germline V gene. CDR3: CASKRPLSGYTF. CDR3 DNA sequence: TGTGCCAGCAAAAGGCCCCTATCTGGCTACACCTTC.

CDR3 sequence (DNA): TGTGCCAGTAGTCTAACGGGACAGCGAGAAAAACTGTTTTTT. Amino acid sequence: CASSLTGQREKLFF. V is TRBV19 and J is TRBJ1-4; 7 positions agree with TRBD1. V lost 5 bases, J lost 8 bases, and 8 bases stayed unmatched. In germline, CDR1 is LNHDA, CDR2 SQIVND (reference sequence). The CDR3 sequence is 14 residues long.

In nucleotides, the CDR3 is TGTGCCTGGAGTGTGGGACGGGCGGAAAAACTGTTTTTT. It translates to CAWSVGRAEKLFF. The rearrangement joins TRBV30 to TRBJ1-4, with D maybe TRBD1 (5 bases). V lost 0 bases and J lost 8, with 10 bases in between. CDR1 is GTSNPN, CDR2 SVGIG, per germline (reference sequence). The CDR3 extends over 13 amino acids.

V gene TRBV2 combines with J gene TRBJ1-5, with D hard to call. V was trimmed by 1 base and J by 4 bases, leaving 8 bases between them. The CDR3 is 14 residues long. CDR1 SNHLY and CDR2 FYNNEI come from the germline V gene. As DNA, the CDR3 is TGTGCCAGCAGTGAAGTGGGCAGAAATCAGCCCCAGCATTTT. Translating gives CASSEVGRNQPQHF.

This CDR3 reads CASSMSDVGFREQYF. The CDR3 coding sequence is TGTGCCAGTAGTATGTCGGATGTGGGCTTTCGCGAGCAGTACTTC. The V gene is TRBV19, the J gene TRBJ2-7; D gene uncertain. From germline, CDR1 is LNHDA and CDR2 SQIVND (reference sequence). Trimming pared 3 bases from V and 6 bases from J, leaving 18 bases between. The CDR3 has 15 residues.

The chain uses TRBV5-3 and TRBJ1-3; D is unresolved. TRBV5-3 is flagged as an ORF with uncertain function. Trimming removed 4 bases at V and 4 bases at J, with 9 bases between. The CDR3 is made up of 13 amino acids. The DNA for the CDR3 is TGTGCCAGAAGCGTCCGAGGGGGAAACACCATATATTTT. It encodes CARSVRGGNTIYF.

The rearrangement joins TRBV9 to TRBJ1-1; D is unclear. Trimming stripped 0 bases from V and 5 bases from J, with 11 bases between. CDR1 is SGDLS, CDR2 YYNGEE, per germline. CDR3 length: 14 residues. CDR3 sequence: CASSVGASGTEAFF. CDR3 nucleotides: TGTGCCAGCAGCGTAGGGGCCTCGGGGACTGAAGCTTTCTTT.

This clone was observed a single time. The rearrangement joins TRBV21-1 to TRBJ1-2; the D call TRBD1 from the table was never checked on the DNA. TRBV21-1 is listed as a pseudogene. This CDR3 spans 13 amino acids. The CDR3 loop reads CASTPGQGYGYTF. CDR3 nucleotides: TGTGCCAGCACCCCGGGACAAGGCTATGGCTACACCTTC.

The chain combines TRBV18 with TRBJ2-5, with 7 bases matching TRBD2. This CDR3 is built from 14 residues. Looked up from germline, CDR1 is KGHSH and CDR2 is LQKENI. V lost 3 bases to trimming and J lost 0 bases; unmatched junction nucleotides: 1. The CDR3 sequence is CASSPGGYQETQYF. CDR3 bases: TGTGCCAGCTCACCCGGGGGGTACCAAGAGACCCAGTACTTC.

As DNA, the CDR3 is TGTGCCAGCAGCCCAGTCCCCCCGATGGGGGCAGATACGCAGTATTTT. Amino acid sequence: CASSPVPPMGADTQYF. The V and J genes are TRBV7-8 and TRBJ2-3; D tentatively fits TRBD1 or TRBD2 (5 bases each). The length of the CDR3 is 16 residues. Germline V CDR1 and CDR2: SGHVS, FQNEAQ. Trimming removed 5 bases at V and 4 bases at J, with 19 bases between.

The chain combines TRBV5-1 with TRBJ1-2; D may be TRBD1 (6 bases). The CDR3 is 13 amino acids. Trimming pared 4 bases from V and 8 bases from J, leaving 15 bases between. Germline values: CDR1 SGHRS, CDR2 YFSETQ. The CDR3 sequence: CASSLRTAVGYTF. The CDR3 nucleotides read TGCGCCAGCAGCCTCCGGACAGCTGTAGGCTACACCTTC. The full variable domain, completed using reference TRBV5-1 and TRBJ1-2, is KAGVTQTPRYLIKTRGQQVTLSCSPISGHRSVSWYQQTPGQGLQFLFEYFSETQRNKGNFPGRFSGRQFSNSRSEMNVSTLELGDSALYLCASSLRTAVGYTFGSGTRLTVV.